The sequence of this TCR beta chain was determined in a study of T cell changes during pregnancy in multiple sclerosis. The CDR3 contains 13 residues. Germline V gene data show CDR1 as GTSNPN and CDR2 as SVGIG (reference sequence). V dropped 4 bases and J dropped 3 bases, with 10 bases sitting between them. Note on this clone: The same CDR3 can be traced to other DNA sequences in this sample.

The data were produced by immunoSEQ multiplex PCR, yet TCRdb's version contains in-frame clones alone and is incomplete. The sample includes about 36,000 clones, about 89% of them seen just once. Sample: CD8+ T cells from peripheral blood mononuclear cells, taken in the third trimester of pregnancy. The sequence came from a female donor with multiple sclerosis, enrolled in a pregnancy study. The V and J genes are TRBV30 and TRBJ2-1; maybe TRBD2 (6 bases). For the CDR3, the DNA is TGTGCCTGGAACGGGGGAGGCTACAATGAGCAGTTCTTC. This gives the protein CAWNGGGYNEQFF.